Detailed here is one TCR beta chain. The data were obtained in a study of early T cells in non-severe SARS-CoV-2 infection. Separate cDNA molecules each had unique molecular identifiers attached to them. Each CDR3 protein is one row after TCRdb ran MiXCR on the 5' RACE reads. The sample shows around 57,000 distinct CDR3 sequences, under 15% of them seen only once. The TCR originated in an adult who was a healthcare worker with PCR-confirmed SARS-CoV-2 infection or an uninfected control (not recorded which). Specimen: whole blood.

Here the CDR3 reads CASSFGNSPLHF. The CDR3, as DNA: TGTGCCAGCAGCTTCGGTAATTCACCCCTCCACTTT. The chain joins TRBV5-5 to TRBJ1-6; no firm D call. CDR3 length: 12 residues. Germline-derived CDR1 and CDR2 are SGHKS and YYEKEE (reference sequence). Trimming took 2 bases from V and 6 from J, leaving 3 bases between them.